This is a list of T cell receptor beta chains from one sample in a study of shared clonotypes between healthy human individuals. Only in-frame clones appear in the TCRdb table, and some are missing; sequencing was by immunoSEQ multiplex PCR. Of some 2,500,000 clones detected, over 85% appear once; the ten largest clones hold approximately 0.35%. The material sequenced was naive CD4+ T cells from PBMCs. The receptors shown here come from a man in his late teens or twenties in good health. Some clones in this sample may be carry-over from other donors' samples. Both conserved end residues are part of each CDR3.

J gene,V gene,CDR3 length,CDR3 protein
TRBJ2-7,TRBV12-5,12,CASGTGFDEQYF
TRBJ1-2,TRBV29-1,11,CSVDRAGGYTF
TRBJ1-1,TRBV4-1,14,CASSQERQYTEAFF
TRBJ2-1,TRBV15,17,CATSRESLAGGRNEQFF
TRBJ2-7,TRBV30,14,CAWSGRGLAAEQYF
TRBJ2-7,TRBV28,16,CASSSPGPMIYTIGYF
TRBJ2-1,TRBV7-8,13,CASSLAGRNEQFF
TRBJ2-7,TRBV7-9,14,CASSFDRGRDEQYF
TRBJ1-5,TRBV7-2,14,CASSLQGVNQPQHF
TRBJ1-2,TRBV28,13,CASSRGQSYGYTF
TRBJ2-1,TRBV5-8,15,CASSIGLAGDHEQFF
TRBJ1-6,TRBV2,14,CASSRQFAGSPLHF
TRBJ2-5,TRBV25-1,14,CASSISRRQETQYF
TRBJ1-5,TRBV4-2,15,CASSLSYGRHQPQHF
TRBJ2-1,TRBV28,16,CASSLSWGGSYNEQFF
TRBJ2-5,TRBV19,13,CASRMGGVETQYF
TRBJ2-1,TRBV18,11,CASSREYEQFF
TRBJ2-4,TRBV30,15,CAWSVGLAVENIQYF
TRBJ2-1,TRBV11-2,13,CASSWDSDNEQFF
TRBJ1-4,TRBV28,15,CASSTRTATNEKLFF
TRBJ2-3,TRBV5-1,17,CASSSGRLSGATDTQYF
TRBJ1-4,TRBV5-1,15,CASSLRDRKNEKLFF
TRBJ1-1,TRBV6-6,14,CASSYSTTSLAVLF
TRBJ2-1,TRBV7-3,15,CASSHPQDGSNEQFF
TRBJ2-2,TRBV18,15,CASSLGTGMAGELFF
TRBJ2-5,TRBV14,13,CASSRNYQETQYF
TRBJ2-6,TRBV7-9,17,CASSLWSGSSGANVLTF
TRBJ2-5,TRBV28,14,CASSPTTGEETQYF
TRBJ1-1,TRBV30,13,CAWSGGPATEAFF
TRBJ2-7,TRBV7-8,16,CASSPDEGTGLSQQYF
TRBJ2-2,TRBV28,15,CASSWTAPNTGELFF